This TCR beta chain was recorded in a study of blood T cell repertoires in COVID-19. Study context: Samples representing acute and convalescent COVID-19 were sourced from the United States, Italy and Spain. The cDNA or gDNA used as material had been derived from T cells, B-cell-depleted T cells, or PBMCs.

Original methodology: Reference gene primer amplification gave nucleated cell count estimates. TCRdb's table, derived via immunoSEQ multiplex PCR, lists solely in-frame clones and lacks some. From that table come the V and J calls and clone size; the DNA was used to work out D and trimming. The profile shows roughly 160,000 clones, 85% of them singletons. The CDR3 totals 16 residues. Germline CDR1 is SNHLY and CDR2 is FYNNEI. Trimming took 7 bases from V and 0 from J, leaving 13 bases between them. This clone was picked up one time. The specimen was peripheral blood. The rearrangement links TRBV2 to TRBJ1-6, with D possibly being TRBD1 (6 bases). The sequence came from a man aged 40-50 years with acute or convalescent COVID-19. The CDR3 DNA is TGTGCCAGCACTCCAGGGGTTAGCTCCTATAATTCACCCCTCCACTTT. As protein: CASTPGVSSYNSPLHF.